Following are 12 T cell receptor beta chains from one sample sequenced in a study of T cells expressing NK-cell markers. Reprocessing the 5' RACE reads, TCRdb reports a single entry for every CDR3 protein and omits DNA. This repertoire includes about 260,000 distinct CDR3 sequences. What was sequenced was blood T cells: a sorted CD56 or NKG2C T cell subset, CD4+ or CD8+ T cells, or bulk PBMC T cells (not recorded which). All receptors come from a man in his late teens or twenties in good health.

The V and J genes are TRBV27 and TRBJ2-5; lacking DNA, the TRBD1 call made by TCRdb goes unchecked. Per germline, CDR1 MNHEY and CDR2 SMNVEV (reference sequence). This CDR3 has 13 amino acids. The CDR3 sequence is CASGKGVGETQYF.

This sequence joins TRBV20-1 and TRBJ2-7; without DNA, the TCRdb call of TRBD2 cannot be checked. The germline V gene encodes CDR1 DFQATT and CDR2 SNEGSKA (reference sequence). The CDR3 length is 11 residues. The chain's CDR3 is CSATGPAEQYF.

The J gene is TRBJ2-1, the V gene TRBV19; there is no DNA to check the TCRdb D call of TRBD2. This CDR3 has 15 residues. Germline V gene data show CDR1 as LNHDA and CDR2 as SQIVND (reference sequence). The CDR3 is CASTPLGGVSNEQFF.

V gene TRBV10-3 combines with J gene TRBJ1-2; TCRdb's D call, TRBD1, is unchecked because there is no DNA. CDR1 and CDR2 from the germline V gene are ENHRY and SYGVKD. This CDR3 has 14 amino acids. CDR3 region: CAIRDRETNYGYTF.

V and J are TRBV5-1 and TRBJ1-6; TCRdb picks TRBD1, but there is no DNA to check that call. CDR1 SGHRS and CDR2 YFSETQ come from the germline V gene. This CDR3 spans 14 amino acids. CDR3 region: CASSTIDRDSPLHF.

The chain employs TRBV5-6 and TRBJ1-2; no DNA is available, so the TRBD1 call from TCRdb remains unchecked. Germline lookup yields CDR1 SGHDT and CDR2 YYEEEE. There are 16 residues in the CDR3. The CDR3 is CASSLGQGQKNYGYTF.

This rearrangement joins TRBV10-3 to TRBJ2-3; TCRdb proposes TRBD2, but this gene call is untestable without DNA. From germline, CDR1 is ENHRY and CDR2 SYGVKD. The CDR3 loop spans 16 amino acids. CDR3 loop: CASSGSASGNTDTQYF.

The rearrangement links TRBV18 to TRBJ2-7; TCRdb's D call of TRBD1 is untestable without DNA. CDR1 is KGHSH and CDR2 is LQKENI in the germline V gene. The CDR3 consists of 13 residues. CDR3 loop: CASSPNRGSEQYF. Complete variable domain (other parts from reference TRBV18 and TRBJ2-7): NAGVMQNPRHLVRRRGQEARLRCSPMKGHSHVYWYRQLPEEGLKFMVYLQKENIIDESGMPKERFSAEFPKEGPSILRIQQVVRGDSAAYFCASSPNRGSEQYFGPGTRLTVT.

The chain employs TRBV15 and TRBJ2-2; TCRdb outputs TRBD2, but without DNA this stays unchecked. The CDR3 covers 15 residues. Germline CDR1 and CDR2: LNHNV and YYDKDF (reference sequence). CDR3 protein: CATSLPGLPDGELFF.

This chain connects TRBV2 to TRBJ1-5; TCRdb's D call of TRBD1 is untestable without DNA. CDR1 is SNHLY and CDR2 is FYNNEI in the germline V gene. CDR3 length equals 18 residues. The CDR3 sequence: CASRRRTRQGAGNQPQHF.

The chain is built from TRBV9 and TRBJ2-7. The germline gives CDR1 SGDLS, CDR2 YYNGEE. The CDR3 length is 15 residues. The CDR3: CASSAVDRPPYEQYF.

J is TRBJ1-1 and V is TRBV5-4. Germline CDR1 reads SGHNT; CDR2 reads YYREEE (reference sequence). This CDR3 has 14 residues. This CDR3 is CASSFQVGNTEAFF.